A single sample is the source of the 2 T cell receptor beta chains below, sequenced in a study of OX40 agonist ivuxolimab in advanced cancers. This table comes from immunoSEQ multiplex PCR, and its TCRdb copy is limited to in-frame clones, with some not included. The data hold 65,000 to 85,000 clones, with more than 85% observed a single time. The sequencing used CD4+ or CD8+ T cells sorted from blood, collected in a trial of the OX40 agonist ivuxolimab. The receptor source for this set is an adult with an advanced solid tumor such as melanoma, head and neck, liver or kidney cancer.

This chain connects TRBV15 to TRBJ2-3; no definite D call. Germline lookup yields CDR1 LNHNV and CDR2 YYDKDF (reference sequence). The CDR3 is made up of 14 amino acids. Trimming pared 0 bases from V and 1 base from J, leaving 5 bases between. The chain's CDR3 is CATSRDMGTDTQYF. In DNA, the CDR3 is TGTGCCACCAGCAGAGATATGGGCACAGATACGCAGTATTTT.

The chain links TRBV4-3 to TRBJ2-1, with 7 bases aligning to TRBD1. Looked up from germline, CDR1 is LGHNA and CDR2 is YSLEER. The CDR3 has 16 residues. The trim removed 0 bases at V and 7 bases at J, leaving 9 bases unmatched. The CDR3 is CASSQEGQGVDNEQFF. In nucleotides, the CDR3 is TGCGCCAGCAGCCAAGAGGGTCAGGGGGTTGATAATGAGCAGTTCTTC.